The 4 T cell receptor beta chains presented below share a single source sample, sequenced in a study of cytomegalovirus exposure and HLA in healthy donors. The PCR used 60 Vbeta and 13 Jbeta primers. TCRdb's table, derived via immunoSEQ multiplex PCR, lists solely in-frame clones and lacks some. The top ten hold around 4% of the sample, which has about 200,000 clones, 78% seen once. Specimen: PBMCs. The source of these receptors is a male donor in good health and CMV-seronegative.

The CDR3 region has the DNA TGTGCCAGCAGTGAAGACAGATCCTACGAGCAGTACTTC. As protein: CASSEDRSYEQYF. V and J are TRBV2 and TRBJ2-5, with unresolved D. With the DNA end fitting TRBJ2-7 better, the J assignment may be wrong. This CDR3 has 13 residues. Per germline, CDR1 SNHLY and CDR2 FYNNEI.

V and J are TRBV18 and TRBJ1-2; 7 bases fit TRBD1. The germline V gene encodes CDR1 KGHSH and CDR2 LQKENI. J gave up 1 base and V 6 bases, and 8 bases lay outside the gene matches. The length of the CDR3 is 15 residues. The CDR3 nucleotides are TGTGCCAGCTCCCTCGACAGGGTACTTAACTATGGCTACACCTTC. It specifies CASSLDRVLNYGYTF.

The rearrangement links TRBV7-9 to TRBJ2-6; D remains ambiguous. Trimming cost V 1 base and J 3 bases, with 4 bases left between them. Germline values: CDR1 SEHNR, CDR2 FQNEAQ (reference sequence). The CDR3 has 14 amino acids. CDR3 region: CASSLEHGANVLTF. In nucleotides, the CDR3 is TGTGCCAGCAGCTTAGAGCATGGGGCCAACGTCCTGACTTTC.

The V call is TRBV28, the J call TRBJ2-7; a possible D gene is TRBD1 (6 bases). CDR3 length: 16 amino acids. V was trimmed by 5 bases and J by 4 bases, leaving 21 bases between them. Germline V CDR1 and CDR2: MDHEN, SYDVKM. The CDR3 bases are TGTGCCAGCAGTGACCCGCTGACAGGCTCAGGTTACGAGCAGTACTTC. Its protein is CASSDPLTGSGYEQYF.